This T cell receptor beta chain was profiled in a study of CD8 T cells in ankylosing spondylitis. Study-wide points: Ankylosing spondylitis blood seemed to carry a telltale TCR beta motif made of roughly eight highly homologous variants. Within matched ankylosing spondylitis synovial fluid, disease-linked clones were reportedly significantly enriched. Clones linked to the disease showed a CD8+ phenotype. They occurred at relatively low frequencies in peripheral blood.

This CDR3 spans 15 amino acids. The J segment lost 8 bases and the V segment lost 3 bases, leaving 11 bases of the junction unmatched. Turning to this clonotype: Its antigen is undetermined.

Libraries of TCR beta came from quantitative 5'-RACE with molecular barcodes. TCRdb processed the 5' RACE reads anew with MiXCR; each CDR3 protein has one entry. This table holds fewer than 350,000 distinct CDR3 sequences, more than 9% found once. The sequencing input was blood, either unsorted or a sorted T cell fraction (not recorded which). The chain couples TRBV12-3 or TRBV12-4 to TRBJ1-1, with 8 bases fitting TRBD1. This clonotype originated in a female donor with ankylosing spondylitis or in good health (not recorded which). CDR3 loop: CASSLSGGRSTEAFF. The CDR3 DNA reads as TGTGCCAGCAGTTTGTCAGGGGGCCGGAGCACCGAAGCTTTCTTT.